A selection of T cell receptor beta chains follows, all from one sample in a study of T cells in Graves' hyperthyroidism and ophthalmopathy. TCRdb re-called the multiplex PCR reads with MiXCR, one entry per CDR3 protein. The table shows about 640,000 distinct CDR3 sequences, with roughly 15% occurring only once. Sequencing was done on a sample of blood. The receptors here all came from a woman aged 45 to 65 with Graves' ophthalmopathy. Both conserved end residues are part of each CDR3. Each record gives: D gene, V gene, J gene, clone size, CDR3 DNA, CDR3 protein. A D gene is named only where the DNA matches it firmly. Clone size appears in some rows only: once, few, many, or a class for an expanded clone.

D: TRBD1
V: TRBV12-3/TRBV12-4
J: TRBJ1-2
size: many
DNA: TGTGCCAGCAGTTTAAATCACAGGGGGGGAAACTATGGCTACACCTTC
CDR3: CASSLNHRGGNYGYTF

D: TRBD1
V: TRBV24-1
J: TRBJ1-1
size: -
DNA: TGTGCCACCGTCGAGCCTCCGGGACAGTACACTGAAGCTTTCTTT
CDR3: CATVEPPGQYTEAFF

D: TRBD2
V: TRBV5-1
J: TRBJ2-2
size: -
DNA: TGCGCCAGCAGCCTTGAAGGACTAGCTCCAACCGGGGAGCTGTTTTTT
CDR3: CASSLEGLAPTGELFF

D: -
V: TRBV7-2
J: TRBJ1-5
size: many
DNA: TGTGCCAGCAGCCGTACCTTGGGGAGCAATCAGCCCCAGCATTTT
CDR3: CASSRTLGSNQPQHF

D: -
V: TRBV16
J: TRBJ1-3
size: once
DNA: TGTGCCAGCAGCCAATCTCCAGGACACTACTCTGGAAACACCATATATTTT
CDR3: CASSQSPGHYSGNTIYF

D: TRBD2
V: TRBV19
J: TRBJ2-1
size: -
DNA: TGTGCCAGTACTCTAAGCCTGGCTAGCGGGAACAATGAGCAGTTCTTC
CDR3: CASTLSLASGNNEQFF

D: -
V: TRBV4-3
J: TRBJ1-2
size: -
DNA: TGCGCCAGCAGCCAAGGCCCTTTAACTGGCTACACCTTC
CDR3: CASSQGPLTGYTF

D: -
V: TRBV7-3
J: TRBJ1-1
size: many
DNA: TGTGCCAGCAGCCTCACGGGACATATGAACACTGAAGCTTTCTTT
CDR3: CASSLTGHMNTEAFF

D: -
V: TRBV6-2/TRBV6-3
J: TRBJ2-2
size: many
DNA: TGTGCCAGCAGTTACTCGGGGTTTTGGGGCACCGGGGAGCTGTTTTTT
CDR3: CASSYSGFWGTGELFF

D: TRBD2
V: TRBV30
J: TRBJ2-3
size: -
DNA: TGTGCCTGGGGGGGAGGGGGCACAGATACGCAGTATTTT
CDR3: CAWGGGGTDTQYF

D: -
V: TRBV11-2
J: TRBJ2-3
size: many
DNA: TGTGCCAGCAGCTTGGACAATGCCGACCTTACGCAGTATTTT
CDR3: CASSLDNADLTQYF

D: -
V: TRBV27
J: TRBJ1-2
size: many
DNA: TGTGCCAGCAGTTTATTGGGGGACAACCACTATGGCTACACCTTC
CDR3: CASSLLGDNHYGYTF

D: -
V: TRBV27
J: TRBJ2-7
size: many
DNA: TGTGCCAGCAGTTTAAGGCATCCCAGTGGGCACCTTTACGAGCAGTACTTC
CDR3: CASSLRHPSGHLYEQYF

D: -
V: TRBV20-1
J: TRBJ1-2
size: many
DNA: TGCAGTGCCATACGGACGGACTATGGCTACACCTTC
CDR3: CSAIRTDYGYTF

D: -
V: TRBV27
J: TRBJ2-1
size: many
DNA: TGTGCCAGCAGTTTAGTAGCGTTTCGCTCCTACAATGAGCAGTTCTTC
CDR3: CASSLVAFRSYNEQFF

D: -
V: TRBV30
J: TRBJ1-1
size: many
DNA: TGTGCCTGGGGCAGGGACATGAACACTGAAGCTTTCTTT
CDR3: CAWGRDMNTEAFF